This T cell receptor (beta chain) is drawn from a study of T cell clonality in common variable immunodeficiency (dated by TCRdb to between 2014 and 2017). Points the paper makes about the study in general: According to the authors, figuring out what caused the increased clonality in CVID would require sequencing the repertoires of T cell subpopulations. CVID TCRbeta sequences were reported to have fewer deletions and N-nucleotide insertions and to lack highly modified clones with 13 or more V deletions. Despite equal DNA input, controls averaged around 82,000 unique sequences per sample versus about 32,000 in CVID samples. Healthy controls shared more TCRbeta clones with each other than CVID subjects shared among themselves (p < 0.0001). Increased TCRbeta clonality was found in CVID subjects compared with healthy controls (t-test p = 0.018), with the increase being most characteristic of about a third of subjects. Correlations of repertoire features with clinical complications were constrained by heterogeneity among patients within the CVID cohort.

This clone has only a few counts. No cognate antigen has been identified for it. The DNA ends 3 residues before the CDR3 does, and the rest of the CDR3 is filled in from the germline J gene. Equivalent amounts of genomic DNA from CVID and control samples were used as sequencing input. For every sample, a 60 bp segment covering the rearranged TCRbeta CDR3 region was amplified and then sequenced. The immunoSEQ assay, a bias-corrected multiplex PCR combined with high-throughput sequencing, was used to amplify TCRbeta. On the authors' methods: Every unique nucleotide sequence was considered a clone and was annotated with V, D and J genes, copy number and frequency. Sequences were labeled productive if in frame, and non-productive if out of frame or containing stop codons. Clonality was calculated from Shannon's entropy as previously described. Mean CDR3 Kyte-Doolittle hydropathy was derived from the predicted amino acid sequences of productive clones. Using the R hclust function, scaled V gene usage was clustered hierarchically with Manhattan distance and complete linkage. Sharing of clones by CDR3 amino acid sequence was evaluated through resampling of 12 repertoires per group over 100 rounds. Repertoires were searched for 70 published EBV-specific and fewer than 300 published CMV-specific TCRbeta sequences. A couple of CVID samples yielding fewer than 10,000 sequences were excluded from analysis, leaving approximately 40 CVID repertoires. TCRdb's version of the immuneACCESS table is confined to in-frame rearrangements and falls short of the full clone set. An unresolved V gene accounts for under half of the shortfall where checked; the remainder is of unknown origin. V, J and clone size derive from that table, while D and trimming were established from the DNA sequence. This sample was tabulated with approximately 30,000 clones, among which there are no singletons. The ten largest clones take up 4% of the sample.

Diagnosis of CVID followed standard criteria, namely serum IgG, IgA and/or IgM below the normal range together with specific antibody deficiency. There were some 42 subjects in the CVID group (roughly 30 male and about 15 female), ranging in age from roughly 9 to 64 years, with a mean age of 40. Predominantly Caucasian heritage was noted among both the CVID patients and the healthy controls. Replacement immunoglobulin therapy had been administered to all CVID subjects for at least one year at the time of study participation. At blood collection, none of the CVID subjects was ill or on immunomodulatory or immunosuppressive medication. Heparinized peripheral whole blood samples of roughly 5 to 8.5 ml were obtained from each donor. Genomic DNA from adults with common variable immune deficiency (CVID) and from healthy adult controls was the source for sequencing TCRbeta CDR3 repertoires. Diluted blood was subjected to density centrifugation over Hypaque 1077 or Ficoll-Paque for isolation of peripheral blood mononuclear cells. Genomic DNA was obtained from unsorted mononuclear cells through either Qiagen column purification or a centrifugation-based method.

CDR1 and CDR2, looked up from the germline V gene, are SGHVS and FQNEAQ. Reading from cysteine to phenylalanine, the CDR3 counts 17 amino acids. The CDR3 was read in part: 42 bases, with the frame set at base 1. Relative to germline, V is missing 4 bases and J is missing 0 bases, with 11 bases of the junction outside any gene match. This TCR derives from a human donor with common variable immunodeficiency. Sequenced material: peripheral blood mononuclear cells. The receptor chain draws on TRBV7-8 and TRBJ1-1; 7 central nucleotides agree with TRBD1. The CDR3 loop reads CASSSHLYRGLNTEAFF. CDR3 bases read: TGTGCCAGCAGCTCACACCTTTACAGGGGTTTGAACACTGAA.